This T cell receptor (beta chain) came from a study of blood T cell repertoires in COVID-19. Study-level information: The United States, Italy and Spain were the sources of the acute and convalescent COVID-19 samples. T cells, B-cell-depleted T cells, or PBMCs supplied cDNA or gDNA.

Trimming removed 4 bases from V and 9 bases from J; junction bases left unmatched: 11. From germline, CDR1 is SGHDN and CDR2 FVKESK. This CDR3 is 15 amino acids long. Under the authors' procedure: Reference gene primer amplification gave nucleated cell count estimates. The data were produced by immunoSEQ multiplex PCR, yet TCRdb's version contains in-frame clones alone and is incomplete. V and J calls and clone size come straight from that table; D and trimming were deduced from the DNA. This sample has roughly 410,000 clones, with around 90% found just once. The V and J genes are TRBV14 and TRBJ2-1; 8 bases are shared with TRBD2. The clonotype originates from a man aged 40-49 years with acute or convalescent COVID-19. Sequencing used peripheral blood. The CDR3 spells CASSRTGGPSSEQFF. The CDR3 nucleotides are TGTGCCAGCAGCCGTACGGGGGGGCCTTCGTCTGAGCAGTTCTTC.